This T cell receptor (beta chain) was found in a study of STAT5B mutations in CD4+ large granular lymphocyte leukemia. Study as a whole: Among healthy controls, a particular HLA allele went with more CDR3 'QG' motifs.

This CDR3 has 15 residues. Germline values: CDR1 MDHEN, CDR2 SYDVKM. Trimming at V came to 4 bases and at J to 2 bases, leaving 7 bases not matched to a gene. Libraries were prepared by immunoSEQ multiplex PCR; TCRdb keeps only in-frame clonotypes and omits some of them. Of roughly 30,000 clones in the sample, more than 75% are singletons; the top ten hold around 2%. In this sample, this clone turned up a few times. V usage is TRBV28 and J usage is TRBJ1-2, with 7 positions matching TRBD1. Material for sequencing was CD4+ T cells from blood buffy coats. The clonotype comes from a human donor in good health. CDR3 sequence reads: CASSYPGTANYGYTF. The CDR3 coding sequence is TGTGCCAGCAGTTACCCCGGGACAGCAAACTATGGCTACACCTTC.